Following are 11 T cell receptor beta chains from one sample sequenced in a study of blood T cells in healthy people across ages. Using a J-beta primer mix together with a sample-barcoded 5' primer, a second PCR was run for about 7 to 12 cycles. Each CDR3 protein is one row after TCRdb ran MiXCR on the 5' RACE reads. The data contain 850,000 to 1,000,000 distinct CDR3 sequences, 40% to 60% of them seen just once; the ten biggest clones take up roughly 13%. Sequenced: blood. The receptor set was obtained from a man aged 25-45 years in good health.

CDR3 nucleotide sequence: TGTGCCACCAGTGATCAGGTGGATGGCTACACCTTC. As protein: CATSDQVDGYTF. The chain is built from TRBV24-1 and TRBJ1-2; D is unresolved. V lost 3 bases, J lost 6 bases, and 7 bases lay in between. The CDR3 loop spans 12 amino acids. The germline V gene encodes CDR1 KGHDR and CDR2 SFDVKD.

The chain carries TRBV27 and TRBJ2-1; D unresolved. This CDR3 region has 14 residues. CDR1 MNHEY and CDR2 SMNVEV come from the germline V gene (reference sequence). With 6 bases removed from V and 4 bases from J, the gap between germline ends came to 13 bases. The CDR3, as DNA: TGTGCCAGCAGCTGGCGGAACAGTTACAATGAGCAGTTCTTC. Its protein product is CASSWRNSYNEQFF.

This clonotype was recorded a few times. The V and J genes are TRBV7-9 and TRBJ2-4, with 7 bases fitting TRBD2. The CDR3 length is 14 residues. J lost 5 bases, V lost 2 bases, and 3 bases had no gene match. Germline values: CDR1 SEHNR, CDR2 FQNEAQ (reference sequence). CDR3 amino acids: CASSLLAEENIQYF. The CDR3 bases are TGTGCCAGCAGCTTACTAGCGGAGGAAAACATTCAGTACTTC.

This chain uses TRBV6-5 with TRBJ1-1, with D tentatively TRBD1 (5 bases). The length of the CDR3 is 15 residues. V shed 0 bases and J shed 4 bases, with 12 bases lying between them. The V gene's germline CDR1 is MNHEY and CDR2 SVGAGI. In DNA, the CDR3 is TGTGCCAGCAGTTACTCGTGGGGACGTGGCACTGAAGCTTTCTTT. It is translated as CASSYSWGRGTEAFF.

V and J are TRBV7-2 and TRBJ2-1; no definite D call. Germline CDR1 and CDR2: SGHTA and FQGNSA. The CDR3 has 15 amino acids. The V end was cut by 3 bases, the J end by 0 bases, with 9 bases between. The CDR3 sequence: CASSFYTSSYNEQFF. DNA for the CDR3: TGTGCCAGCAGCTTTTACACGAGCTCCTACAATGAGCAGTTCTTC.

This chain connects TRBV20-1 to TRBJ1-5; 7 bases map to TRBD1. This CDR3 spans 15 amino acids. V dropped 2 bases and J dropped 4; count of bases not matched to a gene: 8. Germline lookup yields CDR1 DFQATT and CDR2 SNEGSKA (reference sequence). CDR3 region: CSARSPGTANQPQHF. CDR3 coding DNA: TGCAGTGCTAGATCTCCCGGGACAGCTAATCAGCCCCAGCATTTT.

This chain joins TRBV28 and TRBJ2-5; D possibly corresponds to TRBD1 (6 bases). CDR3 length equals 16 residues. The ends were cut back, 6 bases at V and 2 bases at J, with 19 bases in the middle. Germline lookup yields CDR1 MDHEN and CDR2 SYDVKM. DNA for the CDR3: TGTGCCAGCAGGACACTCCTGGACAGTCTTCAAGAGACCCAGTACTTC. It specifies CASRTLLDSLQETQYF. Looking up the rest from reference TRBV28 and TRBJ2-5 gives the full variable domain: DVKVTQSSRYLVKRTGEKVFLECVQDMDHENMFWYRQDPGLGLRLIYFSYDVKMKEKGDIPEGYSVSREKKERFSLILESASTNQTSMYLCASRTLLDSLQETQYFGPGTRLLVL.

A remark on this clonotype: A junction boundary mismatches the germline segment, possibly from a read error. This chain uses TRBV20-1 with TRBJ2-5; D might be TRBD2 (5 bases). In germline, CDR1 is DFQATT, CDR2 SNEGSKA (reference sequence). There are 13 residues in the CDR3. The DNA for the CDR3 is TGCAGTGCTCCCCTCGGCGGGCAAGAGTCCCAGTACTTC. This codes for CSAPLGGQESQYF.

The rearrangement uses TRBV20-1 and TRBJ1-6, with 9 bases identical to TRBD1. CDR3 length: 14 residues. Germline assignment: CDR1 DFQATT and CDR2 SNEGSKA (reference sequence). J lost 7 bases, V lost 7 bases, and 8 bases had no gene match. The CDR3 spells CSVTTDRGNSPLHF. CDR3 nucleotide sequence: TGCAGTGTTACGACGGACAGGGGCAATTCACCCCTCCACTTT.

This clonotype has only a few counts. The V and J genes are TRBV25-1 and TRBJ1-2; 9 nucleotides line up with TRBD1. CDR1 is MGHDK, CDR2 SYGVNS, per germline. The CDR3 contains 13 residues. Germline trimming cut 5 bases from V and 7 bases from J; bases unmatched to any gene: 5. The CDR3 sequence: CASSSTGGVGYTF. CDR3 nucleotide sequence: TGTGCCAGCAGTAGCACAGGGGGCGTTGGCTACACCTTC.

The V and J genes are TRBV29-1 and TRBJ2-7; D gene unclear. V was trimmed by 1 base and J by 9 bases, leaving 13 bases between them. From germline, CDR1 is SQVTM and CDR2 ANQGSEA. CDR3 length: 12 amino acids. The CDR3 DNA reads TGCAGCGTTGAAGGTGAGCCCCCCGGGCAGTACTTC. Translated, it gives CSVEGEPPGQYF.